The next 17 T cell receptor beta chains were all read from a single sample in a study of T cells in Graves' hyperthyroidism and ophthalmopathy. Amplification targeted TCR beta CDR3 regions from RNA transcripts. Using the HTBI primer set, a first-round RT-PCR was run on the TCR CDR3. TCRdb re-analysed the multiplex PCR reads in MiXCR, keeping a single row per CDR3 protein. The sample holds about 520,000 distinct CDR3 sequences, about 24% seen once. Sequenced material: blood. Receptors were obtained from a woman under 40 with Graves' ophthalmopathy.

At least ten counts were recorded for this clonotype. For the CDR3, the DNA is TGCGCCAGCAGGTCGACGGGACAGGGCGAGGGCTATGGCTACACCTTC. Protein product: CASRSTGQGEGYGYTF. V usage is TRBV4-1 and J usage is TRBJ1-2, with 9 bases lining up with TRBD1. The germline V gene encodes CDR1 MGHRA and CDR2 YSYEKL. CDR3 size: 16 residues. The ends lost 6 bases at V and 4 bases at J; junction bases unmatched: 12.

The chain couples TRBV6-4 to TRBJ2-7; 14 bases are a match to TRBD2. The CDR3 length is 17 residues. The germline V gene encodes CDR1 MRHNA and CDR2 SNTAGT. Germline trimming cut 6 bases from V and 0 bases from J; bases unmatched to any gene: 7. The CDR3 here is CASSSTSGRVGSYEQYF. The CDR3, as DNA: TGTGCCAGCAGCTCGACTAGCGGGAGGGTAGGCTCCTACGAGCAGTACTTC.

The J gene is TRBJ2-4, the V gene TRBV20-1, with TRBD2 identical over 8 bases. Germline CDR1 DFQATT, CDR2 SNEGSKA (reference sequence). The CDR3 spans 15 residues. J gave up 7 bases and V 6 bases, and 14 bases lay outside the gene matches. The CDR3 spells CSAIDSGSPYNIQYF. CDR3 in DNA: TGCAGTGCCATAGACAGCGGGAGCCCTTATAACATTCAGTACTTC.

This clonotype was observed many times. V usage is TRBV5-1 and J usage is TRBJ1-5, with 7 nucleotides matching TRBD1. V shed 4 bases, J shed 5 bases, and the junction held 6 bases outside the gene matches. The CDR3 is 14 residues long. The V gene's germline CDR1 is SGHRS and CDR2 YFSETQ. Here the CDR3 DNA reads TGCGCCAGCAGCATAGGGACAGCCGATCAGCCCCAGCATTTT. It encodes CASSIGTADQPQHF.

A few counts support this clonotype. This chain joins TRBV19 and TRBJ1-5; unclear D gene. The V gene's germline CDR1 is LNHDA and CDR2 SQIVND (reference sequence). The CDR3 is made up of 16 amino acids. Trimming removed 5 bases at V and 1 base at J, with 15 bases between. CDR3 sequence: CASSPFIRESNQPQHF. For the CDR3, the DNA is TGTGCCAGTAGTCCCTTTATCCGGGAGAGCAATCAGCCCCAGCATTTT.

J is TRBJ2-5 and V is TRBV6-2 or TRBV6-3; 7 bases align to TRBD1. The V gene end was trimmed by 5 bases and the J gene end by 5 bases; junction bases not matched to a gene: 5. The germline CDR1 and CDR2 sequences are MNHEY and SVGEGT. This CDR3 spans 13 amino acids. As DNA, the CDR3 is TGTGCCAGCAGTAAATTACAGGGGGAGACCCAGTACTTC. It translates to CASSKLQGETQYF.

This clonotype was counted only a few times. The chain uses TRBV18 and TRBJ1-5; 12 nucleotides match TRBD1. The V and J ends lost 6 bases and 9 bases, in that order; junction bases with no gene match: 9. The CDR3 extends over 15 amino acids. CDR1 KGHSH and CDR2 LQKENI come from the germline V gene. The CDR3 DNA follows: TGTGCCAGCTCTGACGGGACAGGGGGCTCCTGGCCCCAGCATTTT. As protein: CASSDGTGGSWPQHF.

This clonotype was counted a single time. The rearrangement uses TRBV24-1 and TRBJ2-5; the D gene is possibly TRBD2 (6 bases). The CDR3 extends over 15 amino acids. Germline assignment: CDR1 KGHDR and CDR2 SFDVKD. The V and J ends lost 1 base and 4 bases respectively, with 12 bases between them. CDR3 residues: CATSDFGTPRETQYF. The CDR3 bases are TGTGCCACCAGTGATTTCGGGACTCCCAGAGAGACCCAGTACTTC.

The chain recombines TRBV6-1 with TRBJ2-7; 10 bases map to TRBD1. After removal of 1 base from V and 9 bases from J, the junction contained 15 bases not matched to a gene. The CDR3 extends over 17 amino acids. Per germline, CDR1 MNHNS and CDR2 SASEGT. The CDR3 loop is CASSEGIGTGVIPRQYF. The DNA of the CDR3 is TGTGCCAGCAGTGAAGGTATCGGGACAGGGGTCATTCCTCGGCAGTACTTC.

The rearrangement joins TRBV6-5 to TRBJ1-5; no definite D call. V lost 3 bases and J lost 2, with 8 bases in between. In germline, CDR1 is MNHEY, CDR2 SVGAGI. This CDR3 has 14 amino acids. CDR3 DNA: TGTGCCAGCAGTTATCTGACCGGCAATCAGCCCCAGCATTTT. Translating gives CASSYLTGNQPQHF.

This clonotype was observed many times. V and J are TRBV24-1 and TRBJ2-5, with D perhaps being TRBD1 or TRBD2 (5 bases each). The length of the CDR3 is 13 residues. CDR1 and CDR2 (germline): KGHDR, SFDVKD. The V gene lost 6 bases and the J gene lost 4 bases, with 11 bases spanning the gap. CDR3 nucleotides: TGTGCCACCAGTTACGGGGCCGGAGAGACCCAGTACTTC. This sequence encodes CATSYGAGETQYF.

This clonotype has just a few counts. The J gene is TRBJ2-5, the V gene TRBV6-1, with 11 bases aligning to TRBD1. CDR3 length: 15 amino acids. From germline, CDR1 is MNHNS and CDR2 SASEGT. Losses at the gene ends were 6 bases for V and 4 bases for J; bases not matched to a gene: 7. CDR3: CASRSGTGGLETQYF. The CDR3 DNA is TGTGCCAGCAGATCCGGGACAGGGGGGTTAGAGACCCAGTACTTC.

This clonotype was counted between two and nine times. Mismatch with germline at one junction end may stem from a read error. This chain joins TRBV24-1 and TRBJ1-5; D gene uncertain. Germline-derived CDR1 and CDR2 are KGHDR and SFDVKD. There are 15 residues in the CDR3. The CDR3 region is CATSGQVRGNQPQHF. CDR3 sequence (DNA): TGTGCCACTAGTGGGCAAGTCCGTGGGAATCAGCCCCAGCATTTT.

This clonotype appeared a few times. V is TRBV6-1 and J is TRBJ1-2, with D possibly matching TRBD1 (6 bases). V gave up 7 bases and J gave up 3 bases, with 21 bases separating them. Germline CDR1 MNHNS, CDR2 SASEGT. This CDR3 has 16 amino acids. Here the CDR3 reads CASTTRAGAAHYGYTF. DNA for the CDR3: TGTGCCAGCACGACACGTGCAGGGGCCGCCCACTATGGCTACACCTTC.

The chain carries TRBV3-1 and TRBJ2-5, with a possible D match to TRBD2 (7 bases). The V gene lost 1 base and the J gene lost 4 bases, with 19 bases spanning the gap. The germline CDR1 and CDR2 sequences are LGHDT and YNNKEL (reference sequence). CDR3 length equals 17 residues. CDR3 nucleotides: TGTGCCAGCAGCCAAGTATGGGGGGGGGCCCTGTCAGAGACCCAGTACTTC. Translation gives CASSQVWGGALSETQYF.

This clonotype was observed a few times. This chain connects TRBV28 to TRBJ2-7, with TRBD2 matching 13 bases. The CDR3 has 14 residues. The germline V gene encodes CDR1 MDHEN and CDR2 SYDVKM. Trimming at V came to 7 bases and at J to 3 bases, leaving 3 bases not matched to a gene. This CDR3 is CASTGTSGNYEQYF. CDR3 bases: TGTGCCAGCACCGGGACTAGCGGGAACTACGAGCAGTACTTC.

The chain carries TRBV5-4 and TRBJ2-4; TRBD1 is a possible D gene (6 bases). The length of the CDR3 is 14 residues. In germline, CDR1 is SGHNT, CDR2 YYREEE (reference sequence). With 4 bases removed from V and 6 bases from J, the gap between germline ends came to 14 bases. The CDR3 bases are TGTGCCAGCAGCGATCCGGGACATGTAAACATTCAGTACTTC. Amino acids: CASSDPGHVNIQYF.